These T cell receptor beta chains were read from a single sample in a study of blood T cells in healthy people across ages. MiXCR was run by TCRdb on the 5' RACE reads, yielding one entry per CDR3 protein. The table records 1.8 million or so distinct CDR3 sequences, about 39% of them present only once. Sample: blood. These receptors all stem from a human donor in good health. Each CDR3 is given with its conserved first and last residue. A D gene is named only where the DNA matches it firmly. Rows may omit the clone size; those that give it use once, few, many or a size class.

-,TRBJ2-3,TRBV12-3/TRBV12-4,TRBD2,TGTGCCAGCAGGGTGAGCGGGAGCTACACAGATACGCAGTATTTT,CASRVSGSYTDTQYF
few,TRBJ2-1,TRBV20-1,-,TGCAGTGCTCTCGGTGGCTACAATGAGCAGTTCTTC,CSALGGYNEQFF
few,TRBJ1-2,TRBV20-1,-,TGCAGTGCTGGGGACGGTTATGGCTACACCTTC,CSAGDGYGYTF
-,TRBJ2-1,TRBV6-2/TRBV6-3,TRBD1,TGTGCCAGCAAACAGGGGGCGGGTGAGCAGTTCTTC,CASKQGAGEQFF
-,TRBJ1-5,TRBV20-1,-,TGCACCCACTATTTTGATCCGAGGGGCGAGGGGAATCAGCCCCAGCATTTT,CTHYFDPRGEGNQPQHF
many,TRBJ1-5,TRBV7-2,TRBD1,TGTGCCAGCAGCCTGAAGATAGGGACAGGGATAGATAATCAGCCCCAGCATTTT,CASSLKIGTGIDNQPQHF
once,TRBJ2-1,TRBV20-1,TRBD2,TGCAGTGCTAGACCAGCGGGGGGGCCCGGTGAGCAGTTCTTC,CSARPAGGPGEQFF
-,TRBJ2-3,TRBV7-2,TRBD2,TGTGCCAGCAGCTCTAGGAGACTAGCGGGGAGGCAGTATTTT,CASSSRRLAGRQYF
-,TRBJ2-4,TRBV12-3/TRBV12-4,-,TGTGCCAGCAGTCCGCATAGCCCCTCGGGATACAATGAGCAGTACTTC,CASSPHSPSGYNEQYF
many,TRBJ1-2,TRBV7-2,-,TGTGCCAGCAGCTTCGGACGGATTGGCTACACCTTC,CASSFGRIGYTF
few,TRBJ2-7,TRBV7-9,TRBD1,TGTGCCAGCAGCTTACTTCTGGGAAGAGGGGGCGACGAGCAGTACTTC,CASSLLLGRGGDEQYF
few,TRBJ2-1,TRBV7-2,TRBD1,TGTGCCAGCAGCTTGATACCACAGGGGGGAGCTTTCGGTGAGCAGTTCTTC,CASSLIPQGGAFGEQFF
few,TRBJ2-1,TRBV7-2,TRBD2,TGTGCCAGCAGCCCTAGCGGGGGGGCGGGTTACAATGAGCAGTTCTTC,CASSPSGGAGYNEQFF
few,TRBJ1-2,TRBV7-2,-,TGTGCCAACAGCTTAAAGTCGGGCTATGGCTACACCTTC,CANSLKSGYGYTF
-,TRBJ2-3,TRBV28,-,TGTGCCAGCAGTTTAGCCGGTCTCCCGACGCAGTATTTT,CASSLAGLPTQYF
few,TRBJ2-3,TRBV6-5,-,TGTGCCAGCAGCCGGGACAAGGCTGTCAGTGATACGCAGTATTTT,CASSRDKAVSDTQYF
-,TRBJ2-3,TRBV29-1,-,TGCAGCGTTGAAGAGATTTCAGATACGCAGTATTTT,CSVEEISDTQYF
-,TRBJ1-2,TRBV12-3/TRBV12-4,-,TGTGCCAGCAGTCTGGGGATTGGACAGAACTATGGCCACACCTTC,CASSLGIGQNYGHTF
few,TRBJ2-3,TRBV10-3,-,TGTGCCATCAGTGAGTCGATGGTCGGGATGACAGATACGCAGTATTTT,CAISESMVGMTDTQYF
-,TRBJ1-5,TRBV12-3/TRBV12-4,TRBD1,TGTGCCAGCAGCATGACAGGGGGCCAGCCCCAGCATTTT,CASSMTGGQPQHF
few,TRBJ2-7,TRBV4-1,-,TGCGCCAGCAGCCAAGAGGGGTGGCAGGAAGCTACCTACGAGCAGTACTTC,CASSQEGWQEATYEQYF
-,TRBJ2-1,TRBV20-1,-,TGCAGTGCTAGAGTTGGTGCGGGTACCTCCTACAATGAGCAGTTCTTC,CSARVGAGTSYNEQFF
-,TRBJ2-1,TRBV12-3/TRBV12-4,-,TGTGCCAGCAGTTTTGCAGCCCAATACAATAAGCAGTTCTTC,CASSFAAQYNKQFF
few,TRBJ2-7,TRBV7-8,-,TGTGCCAGCAGCCCCATAACAGGGCTGGAAAACGAGCAGTACTTC,CASSPITGLENEQYF
few,TRBJ2-3,TRBV25-1,-,TGTGCCAGCAGTGAATTTGACAGCACAGATACGCAGTATTTT,CASSEFDSTDTQYF
few,TRBJ1-1,TRBV4-2,-,TGTGCCAGCAGCCAAGAGTTTTTAGAGGCGGGGGCTTTCTTT,CASSQEFLEAGAFF
-,TRBJ2-7,TRBV6-5,-,TGTGCCAACAGTGGTGGCAGACAGTTTGACGAGCAGTACTTC,CANSGGRQFDEQYF
-,TRBJ1-6,TRBV12-5,-,TGTGCTAGTGGCTTGATACTCGGCCGGAATTCACCCCTCCACTTT,CASGLILGRNSPLHF
many,TRBJ2-2,TRBV7-9,-,TGTGCCAGCAGCCGGAACCCGAACACCGGGGAGCTGTTTTTT,CASSRNPNTGELFF
-,TRBJ2-5,TRBV5-1,TRBD2,TGCGCCAGCAGCTGGAGCGGGGTTGGCTTGGAGACCCAGTACTTC,CASSWSGVGLETQYF
-,TRBJ2-5,TRBV29-1,TRBD1,TGCAGCGCAAGCCGGGACAGGGGACAAGAGACCCAGTACTTC,CSASRDRGQETQYF
few,TRBJ1-1,TRBV7-2,TRBD1,TGTGCCAGCAGCTTACCTTTCAGGGGGCTGACTGAAGCTTTCTTT,CASSLPFRGLTEAFF
few,TRBJ2-7,TRBV19,-,TGTGCCAGTAGTATACTCCTTGAGGGTTCCTACGAGCAGTACTTC,CASSILLEGSYEQYF
-,TRBJ2-1,TRBV5-1,TRBD1,TGCGCCAGCAGCCCGGGGACAGGGGAATACAATGAGCAGTTCTTC,CASSPGTGEYNEQFF
-,TRBJ2-5,TRBV30,-,TGTGCCGGCAACTCAGGAGAGACCCAGTACTTC,CAGNSGETQYF
few,TRBJ1-2,TRBV7-3,TRBD1,TGTGCCAGCAGCCATTCGGGACAGGGATTGGTTGGCTACACCTTC,CASSHSGQGLVGYTF
few,TRBJ2-5,TRBV27,-,TGTGCCAGCAGCGGGGTACGGGGGTTAGAGACCCAGTACTTC,CASSGVRGLETQYF
few,TRBJ2-5,TRBV7-6,-,TGTGCCAGCAGCTTAGCGTACCTGGGGGAGACCCAGTACTTC,CASSLAYLGETQYF